One TCR beta chain is described in this entry. Antigen specificity is unknown. The primer mix had 60 Vbeta and 13 Jbeta primers. Sequencing was performed with immunoSEQ multiplex PCR; in TCRdb, only in-frame clones are kept and a portion is missing. The sample has roughly 140,000 clones; 82% are singletons. This sample was included in a study of cytomegalovirus exposure and HLA in healthy donors. Study-level background: The early release's HLA-typed donors yielded roughly 85 million unique TCRs.

Whole-study findings and limits: Later analysis placed DRB1 highest and HLA-C lowest in TCR association rates, which differed by HLA locus. After further analysis at a later stage, 16,951 TCR beta sequences were associated with HLA alleles at 0.05 false discovery rate.

V lost 3 bases, J lost 0 bases, and 10 bases stayed unmatched. This CDR3 has 19 amino acids. Per germline, CDR1 KGHSH and CDR2 LQKENI. Input material: PBMCs. The chain links TRBV18 to TRBJ2-5; 13 nucleotides line up with TRBD2. The receptor comes from a male donor in good health and CMV-seronegative. This CDR3 is CASSPGLAGERSYQETQYF. CDR3 in DNA: TGTGCCAGCTCACCCGGACTAGCGGGGGAAAGATCGTACCAAGAGACCCAGTACTTC.